This T cell receptor (beta chain) originates from a study of T cell changes during pregnancy in multiple sclerosis. Assay: immunoSEQ multiplex PCR; the TCRdb copy retains only in-frame clones and omits some. Of under 50,000 clones listed, just under 95% are singletons. Trimming cost V 3 bases and J 1 base, with 6 bases left between them. This CDR3 comprises 13 residues. The germline V gene has CDR1 SGHDN and CDR2 FVKESK. This chain joins TRBV14 and TRBJ1-2; no reliable D call. The origin of this receptor is a female donor with multiple sclerosis, enrolled in a pregnancy study. The sample consisted of CD4+ T cells from peripheral blood mononuclear cells, taken in the first trimester of pregnancy. CDR3 sequence: CASSHGVNYGYTF. CDR3 in DNA: TGTGCCAGCAGCCACGGGGTTAACTATGGCTACACCTTC.